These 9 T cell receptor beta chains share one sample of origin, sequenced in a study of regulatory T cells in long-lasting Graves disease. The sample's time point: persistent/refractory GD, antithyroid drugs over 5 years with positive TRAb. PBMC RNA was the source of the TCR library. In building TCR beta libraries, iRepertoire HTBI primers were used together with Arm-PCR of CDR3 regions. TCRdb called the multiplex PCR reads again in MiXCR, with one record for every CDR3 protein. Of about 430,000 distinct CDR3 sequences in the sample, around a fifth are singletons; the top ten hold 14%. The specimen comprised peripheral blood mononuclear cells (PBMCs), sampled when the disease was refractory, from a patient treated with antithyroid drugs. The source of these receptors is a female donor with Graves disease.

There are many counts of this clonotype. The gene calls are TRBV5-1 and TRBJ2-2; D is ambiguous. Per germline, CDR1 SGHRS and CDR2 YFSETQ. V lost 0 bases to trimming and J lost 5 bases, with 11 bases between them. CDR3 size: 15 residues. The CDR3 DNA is TGCGCCAGCAGCTTGGGGCAGGCATTTACCGGGGAGCTGTTTTTT. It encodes CASSLGQAFTGELFF. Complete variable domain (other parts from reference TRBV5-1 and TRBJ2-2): KAGVTQTPRYLIKTRGQQVTLSCSPISGHRSVSWYQQTPGQGLQFLFEYFSETQRNKGNFPGRFSGRQFSNSRSEMNVSTLELGDSALYLCASSLGQAFTGELFFGEGSRLTVL.

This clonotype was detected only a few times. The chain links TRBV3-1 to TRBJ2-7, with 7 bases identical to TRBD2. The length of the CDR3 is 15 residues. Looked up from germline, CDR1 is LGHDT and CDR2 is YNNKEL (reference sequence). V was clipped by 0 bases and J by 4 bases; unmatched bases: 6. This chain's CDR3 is CASSQDASGLYEQYF. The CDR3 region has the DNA TGTGCCAGCAGCCAAGACGCTAGCGGTCTATACGAGCAGTACTTC.

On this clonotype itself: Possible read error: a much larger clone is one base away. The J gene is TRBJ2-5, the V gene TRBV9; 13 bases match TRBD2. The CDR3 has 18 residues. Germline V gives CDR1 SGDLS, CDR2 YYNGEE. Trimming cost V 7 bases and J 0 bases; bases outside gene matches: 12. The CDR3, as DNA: TGTGCCAGCGGCCCTTGGGAGGGACTAGCGGGATACCAAGAGACCCAGTACTTC. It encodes CASGPWEGLAGYQETQYF.

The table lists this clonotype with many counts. CDR3 DNA sequence: TGTGCCAGCAGTCTTACGTACGATAATTCACCCCTCCACTTT. Translated: CASSLTYDNSPLHF. The V call is TRBV2, the J call TRBJ1-6, with D uncertain. The CDR3 totals 14 residues. With 5 bases removed from V and 5 bases from J, the gap between germline ends came to 10 bases. The germline V gene encodes CDR1 SNHLY and CDR2 FYNNEI.

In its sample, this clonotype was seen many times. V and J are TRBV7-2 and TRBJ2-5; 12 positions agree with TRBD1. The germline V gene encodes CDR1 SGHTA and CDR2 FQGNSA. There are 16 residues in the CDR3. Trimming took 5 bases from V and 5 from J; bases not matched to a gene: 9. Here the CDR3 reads CASSNPGQGAWETQYF. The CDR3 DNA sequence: TGTGCCAGCAGCAACCCGGGACAGGGGGCTTGGGAGACCCAGTACTTC.

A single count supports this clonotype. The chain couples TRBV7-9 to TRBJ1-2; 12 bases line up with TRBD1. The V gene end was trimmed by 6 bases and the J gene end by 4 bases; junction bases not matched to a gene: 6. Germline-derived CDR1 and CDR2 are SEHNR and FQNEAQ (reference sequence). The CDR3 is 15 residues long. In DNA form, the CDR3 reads TGTGCCAGCAGTTGGGACAGGGGGCGCAGCTATGGCTACACCTTC. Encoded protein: CASSWDRGRSYGYTF.

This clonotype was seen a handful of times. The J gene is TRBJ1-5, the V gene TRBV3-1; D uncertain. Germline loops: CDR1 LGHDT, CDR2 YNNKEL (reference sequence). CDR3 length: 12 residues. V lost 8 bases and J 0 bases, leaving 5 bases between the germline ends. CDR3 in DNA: TGTGCCAGCGGGTATAGCAATCAGCCCCAGCATTTT. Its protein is CASGYSNQPQHF.

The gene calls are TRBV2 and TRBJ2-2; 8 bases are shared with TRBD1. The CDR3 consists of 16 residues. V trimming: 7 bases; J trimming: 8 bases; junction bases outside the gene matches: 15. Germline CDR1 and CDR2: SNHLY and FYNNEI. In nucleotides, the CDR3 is TGTGCCAGCATTGGAATCCCGGACAGGGACGGGGGGGAGCTGTTTTTT. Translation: CASIGIPDRDGGELFF.

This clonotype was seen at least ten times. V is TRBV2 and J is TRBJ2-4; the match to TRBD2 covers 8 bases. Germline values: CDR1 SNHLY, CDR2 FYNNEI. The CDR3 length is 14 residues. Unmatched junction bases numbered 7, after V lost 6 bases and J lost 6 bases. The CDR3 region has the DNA TGTGCCAGCAGATTCGCGGGAGGAAGAAACATTCAGTACTTC. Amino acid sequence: CASRFAGGRNIQYF. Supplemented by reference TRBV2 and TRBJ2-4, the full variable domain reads EPEVTQTPSHQVTQMGQEVILRCVPISNHLYFYWYRQILGQKVEFLVSFYNNEISEKSEIFDDQFSVERPDGSNFTLKIRSTKLEDSAMYFCASRFAGGRNIQYFGAGTRLSVL.